The 3 T cell receptor beta chains below were found in one sample sequenced in a study of shared clonotypes between healthy human individuals. Sequenced by immunoSEQ multiplex PCR; TCRdb stores in-frame clones only, minus some. The data contain a few million clones, 85% to 95% of them singletons. Sequencing input: naive CD4+ T cells from PBMCs. Regarding subset: CD45RA+ positively selected. All receptors derive from a man younger than 35 in good health. Some clones in this sample may be carry-over from other donors' samples.

The chain joins TRBV5-1 to TRBJ2-5, with 7 bases lining up with TRBD1. The CDR3 totals 14 residues. V shed 4 bases and J 1 base; nucleotides not matched to a gene: 4. CDR1 is SGHRS, CDR2 YFSETQ, per germline. CDR3 amino acids: CASSTDRVQETQYF. For the CDR3, the DNA is TGCGCCAGCAGCACTGACAGGGTCCAAGAGACCCAGTACTTC. Using reference TRBV5-1 and TRBJ2-5 for the parts outside the CDR3, the full variable domain is KAGVTQTPRYLIKTRGQQVTLSCSPISGHRSVSWYQQTPGQGLQFLFEYFSETQRNKGNFPGRFSGRQFSNSRSEMNVSTLELGDSALYLCASSTDRVQETQYFGPGTRLLVL.

The genes are TRBV5-1 and TRBJ1-3; 10 positions agree with TRBD1. Per the germline V gene, CDR1 is SGHRS and CDR2 is YFSETQ. CDR3 length: 14 amino acids. V trimming: 2 bases; J trimming: 11 bases; junction bases outside the gene matches: 7. DNA for the CDR3: TGCGCCAGCAGCTTAGGGACAGGGGCCAACCCCATATATTTT. Amino acid sequence: CASSLGTGANPIYF.

The chain uses TRBV9 and TRBJ2-7; TRBD2 is a possible D gene (5 bases). V lost 3 bases and J lost 2, with 24 bases in between. The CDR3 consists of 18 residues. Per germline, CDR1 SGDLS and CDR2 YYNGEE. For the CDR3, the DNA is TGTGCCAGCAGCGGACACGCGTCACGGACTTGGGAGACCTACGAGCAGTACTTC. Protein sequence: CASSGHASRTWETYEQYF. The variable domain in full, with the rest retrieved from reference TRBV9 and TRBJ2-7, is DSGVTQTPKHLITATGQRVTLRCSPRSGDLSVYWYQQSLDQGLQFLIQYYNGEERAKGNILERFSAQQFPDLHSELNLSSLELGDSALYFCASSGHASRTWETYEQYFGPGTRLTVT.